This T cell receptor (beta chain) was observed in a study of T cells expressing NK-cell markers. From germline, CDR1 is DFQATT and CDR2 SNEGSKA (reference sequence). CDR3 length equals 16 residues. Following a re-call of the 5' RACE reads, TCRdb has one entry per CDR3 protein and lacks DNA. The sample has some 600,000 distinct CDR3 sequences. This clonotype was sampled from a man younger than 30 in good health. Material: blood T cells: a sorted CD56 or NKG2C T cell subset, CD4+ or CD8+ T cells, or bulk PBMC T cells (not recorded which). This rearrangement joins TRBV20-1 to TRBJ1-1; without DNA, the TCRdb call of TRBD1 cannot be checked. The CDR3 loop is CSGTPLPDRQNTEAFF.